This entry lists 30 T cell receptor beta chains sequenced from one sample in a study of T cells after posttransplantation cyclophosphamide. The method was immunoSEQ multiplex PCR; TCRdb's version includes in-frame clones alone and lacks a portion of them. The repertoire consists of under 25,000 clones, none detected only once. A marrow graft followed busulfan-fludarabine conditioning, with cyclophosphamide on days +3 and +4. This specimen was PBMCs, taken after allogeneic stem cell transplant with posttransplant cyclophosphamide. Every receptor here comes from a male patient in his late teens or twenties who received an allogeneic stem cell transplant from a related donor, was CMV-positive, and had no GVHD. The graft donor may have given rise to some T cells.

Ten or more counts support this clone. V usage is TRBV4-1 and J usage is TRBJ2-6; a weak D match, TRBD2 (6 bases). The length of the CDR3 is 16 residues. Germline lookup yields CDR1 MGHRA and CDR2 YSYEKL. Trimming took 5 bases from V and 3 from J, leaving 14 bases between them. CDR3 protein: CASSDTGGHGANVLTF. DNA for the CDR3: TGCGCCAGCAGCGATACAGGAGGGCATGGGGCCAACGTCCTGACTTTC.

In this sample, this clone turned up many times. The rearrangement uses TRBV11-2 and TRBJ2-1, with D perhaps matching TRBD2 (6 bases). V lost 2 bases and J 0 bases, leaving 14 bases between the germline ends. The length of the CDR3 is 17 residues. Germline V CDR1 and CDR2: SGHAT, FQNNGV. The CDR3 DNA follows: TGTGCCAGCAGCTTATTCGCGGGGCCGAGCTCCTACAATGAGCAGTTCTTC. Amino acids: CASSLFAGPSSYNEQFF.

Concerning this clone: A read error is possible here, since a much larger clone lies one base away. The V and J genes are TRBV5-3 and TRBJ2-2; TRBD2 might be the D (5 bases). TRBV5-3 is an ORF for which the function is uncertain. This CDR3 has 15 amino acids. As DNA, the CDR3 is TGTGCCAGAAGCGGAACTAGTTCGAACGCCGGGGAGCTGTTTTTT. Translating gives CARSGTSSNAGELFF.

This clone occurred many times. The genes are TRBV11-2 and TRBJ2-5, with 9 positions matching TRBD1. This CDR3 comprises 15 residues. V shed 5 bases, J shed 4 bases, and the junction held 8 bases outside the gene matches. CDR1 and CDR2 (germline): SGHAT, FQNNGV. Here the CDR3 reads CASSHTGGSGETQYF. CDR3 sequence (DNA): TGTGCCAGCAGCCACACAGGGGGCTCGGGAGAGACCCAGTACTTC.

This clone has a count of ten or more. CDR3 nucleotide sequence: TGTGCCAGCAGTTTATCAGGTGACAGGTACTACTCCTACGAGCAGTACTTC. It is translated as CASSLSGDRYYSYEQYF. The gene calls are TRBV27 and TRBJ2-7, with D maybe TRBD1 (6 bases). V dropped 0 bases and J dropped 0 bases, with 15 bases sitting between them. This CDR3 comprises 17 residues. Germline CDR1 MNHEY, CDR2 SMNVEV (reference sequence).

This clone was picked up many times. The chain couples TRBV30 to TRBJ1-6; D uncertain. Per germline, CDR1 GTSNPN and CDR2 SVGIG (reference sequence). CDR3 length: 14 residues. Trimming removed 3 bases from V and 7 bases from J, with 13 bases in between. The CDR3 spells CAWRRMEVNSPLHF. CDR3 sequence (DNA): TGTGCCTGGAGGCGAATGGAGGTCAATTCACCCCTCCACTTT.

This clone appeared many times. This chain connects TRBV6-1 to TRBJ2-1, with D hard to call. CDR1 and CDR2 from the germline V gene are MNHNS and SASEGT. V was cut by 1 base and J by 9 bases, with 10 bases left in between. The CDR3 covers 13 residues. CDR3 coding DNA: TGTGCCAGCAGTGAAGACGACAACCGTGAGCAGTTCTTC. Translated: CASSEDDNREQFF.

This clone was detected many times. CDR3 sequence: CASSYYREAYNEQFF. Written as DNA, the CDR3 is TGTGCCAGCAGTTACTACCGGGAGGCCTACAATGAGCAGTTCTTC. This chain connects TRBV6-6 to TRBJ2-1; TRBD2 agrees at 7 bases. CDR1 MNHNY and CDR2 SVGAGI come from the germline V gene (reference sequence). This CDR3 comprises 15 residues. The V gene end was trimmed by 1 base and the J gene end by 2 bases; junction bases not matched to a gene: 2.

This clone was seen many times. The chain links TRBV6-5 to TRBJ2-1; TRBD2 agrees at 9 bases. This CDR3 has 16 residues. The V and J ends lost 4 bases and 8 bases, in that order; junction bases with no gene match: 12. Per the germline V gene, CDR1 is MNHEY and CDR2 is SVGAGI. The CDR3: CASSSLLRAGGDEQFF. The CDR3 DNA reads as TGTGCCAGCAGTTCCCTTTTAAGAGCGGGAGGCGATGAGCAGTTCTTC.

This clone was picked up many times. The J gene is TRBJ2-2, the V gene TRBV4-1; 11 bases match TRBD2. The junction had 2 bases not matched to a gene; V was cut back by 5 bases and J by 3 bases. Germline lookup yields CDR1 MGHRA and CDR2 YSYEKL. This CDR3 comprises 15 residues. CDR3 nucleotides: TGCGCCAGCAGCAGTAGCGGGGGGGACACCGGGGAGCTGTTTTTT. Translating it yields CASSSSGGDTGELFF.

This sequence joins TRBV2 and TRBJ2-5, with TRBD2 matching over 12 bases. The CDR3 is 16 residues long. Germline values: CDR1 SNHLY, CDR2 FYNNEI. V lost 4 bases to trimming and J lost 2 bases; unmatched junction nucleotides: 5. This CDR3 is CASSGLAGGRQETQYF. The CDR3 nucleotides read TGTGCCAGCAGTGGGCTAGCGGGGGGGAGGCAAGAGACCCAGTACTTC. Full variable domain (outside the CDR3, taken from reference TRBV2 and TRBJ2-5): EPEVTQTPSHQVTQMGQEVILRCVPISNHLYFYWYRQILGQKVEFLVSFYNNEISEKSEIFDDQFSVERPDGSNFTLKIRSTKLEDSAMYFCASSGLAGGRQETQYFGPGTRLLVL.

This clone was seen many times. V and J are TRBV30 and TRBJ1-6; 7 bases are a match to TRBD1. The CDR3 is 13 amino acids. V was clipped by 3 bases and J by 8 bases; unmatched bases: 4. Germline values: CDR1 GTSNPN, CDR2 SVGIG (reference sequence). CDR3 nucleotides: TGTGCCTGGAGAGACAGGGCCTATTCACCCCTCCACTTT. Its translation is CAWRDRAYSPLHF.

This clone appeared many times. The chain is built from TRBV30 and TRBJ2-5; the match to TRBD1 covers 8 bases. The germline CDR1 and CDR2 sequences are GTSNPN and SVGIG (reference sequence). The J segment lost 5 bases and the V segment lost 2 bases, leaving 10 bases of the junction unmatched. The CDR3 loop spans 15 amino acids. CDR3 sequence: CAWSHPWTGTETQYF. CDR3 nucleotides: TGTGCCTGGAGTCACCCCTGGACAGGGACGGAGACCCAGTACTTC.

There are many counts of this clone. The chain carries TRBV4-1 and TRBJ2-1; TRBD2 agrees at 12 bases. The CDR3 is 16 residues long. J gave up 5 bases and V 2 bases, and 4 bases lay outside the gene matches. The germline V gene has CDR1 MGHRA and CDR2 YSYEKL. The CDR3 coding sequence is TGCGCCAGCAGCCAATACGGACTAGCGGGAAACAATGAGCAGTTCTTC. This translates into CASSQYGLAGNNEQFF.

This clone has more than one count but fewer than ten. The rearrangement uses TRBV11-2 and TRBJ1-6, with D perhaps matching TRBD1 (5 bases). Germline CDR1 SGHAT, CDR2 FQNNGV. With 1 base removed from V and 2 bases from J, the gap between germline ends came to 12 bases. The CDR3 has 17 amino acids. CDR3 in DNA: TGTGCCAGCAGCTTAGGGAGGGGTGGGACCTATAATTCACCCCTCCACTTT. Protein sequence: CASSLGRGGTYNSPLHF.

This clone was counted many times. The gene calls are TRBV21-1 and TRBJ1-1. TRBV21-1 is a recognized pseudogene. The length of the CDR3 is 16 residues. Here the CDR3 DNA reads TGTGCCAGCAGCAAAGAGAAGAGAAGCATGAACACTGAAGCTTTCTTT. Protein product: CASSKEKRSMNTEAFF.

This clone was detected many times. CDR3 region: CASSLKGDIYEQYF. In DNA, the CDR3 is TGTGCCAGCAGTCTCAAGGGAGATATCTACGAGCAGTACTTC. V and J are TRBV27 and TRBJ2-7; D possibly corresponds to TRBD2 (5 bases). The V gene's germline CDR1 is MNHEY and CDR2 SMNVEV (reference sequence). The CDR3 runs 14 residues. Trimming took 5 bases from V and 3 from J, leaving 14 bases between them.

At least ten counts were recorded for this clone. This rearrangement joins TRBV10-3 to TRBJ1-4, with D perhaps matching TRBD1 (5 bases). Germline V gene sequence: CDR1 ENHRY, CDR2 SYGVKD. This CDR3 is 14 amino acids long. V was shortened by 11 bases and J by 2 bases, with 15 bases between the two germline ends. The CDR3 bases are TGTGCCTCCTCACAGGATTTCACTAATGAAAAACTGTTTTTT. It yields the protein CASSQDFTNEKLFF.

This clone was seen at least ten times. The rearrangement links TRBV7-2 to TRBJ1-2; D remains unclear. Germline CDR1 and CDR2: SGHTA and FQGNSA. This CDR3 has 16 amino acids. The V end was cut by 1 base, the J end by 4 bases, with 16 bases between. CDR3 in DNA: TGTGCCAGCAGCTTAGGGGCAGGACTGCTTAGCTATGGCTACACCTTC. Amino acids: CASSLGAGLLSYGYTF.

This clone was detected ten times or more. The J gene is TRBJ2-7, the V gene TRBV5-1, with 7 bases lining up with TRBD2. With 0 bases clipped from V and 6 bases from J, the junction kept 6 bases outside the gene matches. The germline V gene has CDR1 SGHRS and CDR2 YFSETQ. The CDR3 is made up of 14 amino acids. CDR3 region: CASSLGGLVAEQYF. The CDR3 coding sequence is TGCGCCAGCAGCTTGGGTGGACTAGTCGCCGAGCAGTACTTC.

This clone has at least ten counts. This sequence joins TRBV19 and TRBJ1-5, with a tentative D call TRBD1 (6 bases). Trimming cost V 5 bases and J 7 bases, with 18 bases left between them. Germline CDR1 LNHDA, CDR2 SQIVND (reference sequence). This CDR3 is 15 amino acids long. The CDR3 reads CASSLGLGAMQPQHF. CDR3 in DNA: TGTGCCAGTAGTCTGGGATTGGGGGCGATGCAGCCCCAGCATTTT.

This clone was seen ten or more times. The V and J genes are TRBV30 and TRBJ2-3, with TRBD1 matching over 8 bases. CDR3 length: 15 residues. The V gene's germline CDR1 is GTSNPN and CDR2 SVGIG (reference sequence). V lost 6 bases, J lost 4 bases, and 12 bases stayed unmatched. CDR3: CACLQPRGQADTQYF. For the CDR3, the DNA is TGTGCCTGTCTACAACCCAGGGGGCAGGCAGATACGCAGTATTTT.

This clone has a count of ten or more. The genes are TRBV5-1 and TRBJ2-7, with TRBD1 matching over 10 bases. This CDR3 comprises 15 residues. Per the germline V gene, CDR1 is SGHRS and CDR2 is YFSETQ. With V trimmed by 2 bases and J by 4 bases, 6 bases remained unmatched. The CDR3 region is CASSFSTGGAYEQYF. The CDR3 nucleotides are TGCGCCAGCAGCTTCTCGACAGGGGGCGCGTACGAGCAGTACTTC.

This clone was seen many times. J is TRBJ1-2 and V is TRBV27, with TRBD1 matching 8 bases. The CDR3 loop spans 15 amino acids. Germline lookup yields CDR1 MNHEY and CDR2 SMNVEV (reference sequence). With V trimmed by 2 bases and J by 5 bases, 7 bases remained unmatched. The CDR3 DNA reads TGTGCCAGCAGTTTAGTCCAGGGGGCCGGGTATGGCTACACCTTC. Amino acid sequence: CASSLVQGAGYGYTF.

This clone was observed many times. This rearrangement joins TRBV7-9 to TRBJ2-7; 7 positions agree with TRBD2. This CDR3 is 14 amino acids long. J was trimmed by 5 bases and V by 8 bases; bases with no gene match: 12. Per the germline V gene, CDR1 is SEHNR and CDR2 is FQNEAQ (reference sequence). As DNA, the CDR3 is TGTGCCAGCGGGGAGGGCGGGGGAGCGAACGAGCAGTACTTC. This sequence encodes CASGEGGGANEQYF.

This clone was picked up many times. The chain recombines TRBV7-2 with TRBJ2-7; possibly TRBD1 for D (6 bases). The CDR3 has 14 amino acids. Trimming removed 3 bases at V and 0 bases at J, with 9 bases between. The germline V gene has CDR1 SGHTA and CDR2 FQGNSA. CDR3 region: CASSLNRASYEQYF. CDR3 nucleotides: TGTGCCAGCAGCTTGAACAGGGCCTCCTACGAGCAGTACTTC.

This clone appeared many times. The J gene is TRBJ1-1, the V gene TRBV7-9; possible D gene TRBD1, 5 bases. CDR1 and CDR2 (germline): SEHNR, FQNEAQ (reference sequence). V gave up 1 base and J gave up 3 bases, with 18 bases separating them. The CDR3 sequence is 17 residues long. The CDR3: CASSLGQIASGDTEAFF. The CDR3 DNA is TGTGCCAGCAGCTTAGGACAGATCGCCTCTGGGGACACTGAAGCTTTCTTT.

The sample holds a few counts of this clone. The rearrangement joins TRBV30 to TRBJ2-1; TRBD2 might be the D (6 bases). Germline-derived CDR1 and CDR2 are GTSNPN and SVGIG (reference sequence). Trimming shortened V by 3 bases and J by 6 bases, and 18 bases separated the two germline ends. The CDR3 covers 15 residues. The CDR3 sequence is CAWSLGGPAGNEQFF. The CDR3 DNA sequence: TGTGCCTGGAGCCTTGGAGGGCCAGCAGGCAATGAGCAGTTCTTC.

This rearrangement joins TRBV15 to TRBJ2-5; D unclear. The DNA end is more similar to TRBJ2-7, so the J call may be wrong. CDR1 is LNHNV and CDR2 is YYDKDF in the germline V gene (reference sequence). CDR3 length equals 13 residues. CDR3 sequence: CATSVRYSYEQYF. The CDR3 bases are TGTGCCACCTCTGTGAGGTACTCCTACGAGCAGTACTTC.

Ten or more counts support this clone. The chain carries TRBV5-4 and TRBJ1-1, with unresolved D. Germline V gene lookup returns CDR1 SGHNT and CDR2 YYREEE (reference sequence). The CDR3 loop spans 14 amino acids. Trimming took off 0 bases at V and 4 bases at J, with 10 bases between the two ends. CDR3 nucleotides: TGTGCCAGCAGCTTGGGTCCTCTCGTCACTGAAGCTTTCTTT. It specifies CASSLGPLVTEAFF.